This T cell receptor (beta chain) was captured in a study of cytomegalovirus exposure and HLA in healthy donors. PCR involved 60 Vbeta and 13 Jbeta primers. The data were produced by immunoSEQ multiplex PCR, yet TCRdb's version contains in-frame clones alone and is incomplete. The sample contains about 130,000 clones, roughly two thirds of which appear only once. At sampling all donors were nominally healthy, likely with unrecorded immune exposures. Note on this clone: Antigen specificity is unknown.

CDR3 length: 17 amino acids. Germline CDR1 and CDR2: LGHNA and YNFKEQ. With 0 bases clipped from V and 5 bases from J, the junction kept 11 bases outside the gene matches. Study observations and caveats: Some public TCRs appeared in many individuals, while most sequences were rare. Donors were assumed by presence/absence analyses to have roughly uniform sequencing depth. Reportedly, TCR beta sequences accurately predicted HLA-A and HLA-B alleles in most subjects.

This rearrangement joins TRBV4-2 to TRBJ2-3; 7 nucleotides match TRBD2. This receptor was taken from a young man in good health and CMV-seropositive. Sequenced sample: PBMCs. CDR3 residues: CASSQESGGSGKDTQYF. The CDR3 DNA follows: TGTGCCAGCAGCCAAGAATCGGGCGGGAGTGGGAAAGATACGCAGTATTTT.